This note documents a single T cell receptor beta chain sequence. V shed 3 bases and J shed 7 bases, with 18 bases lying between them. The CDR3 runs 15 residues. This record belongs to a study of CD8 T cells in Susac syndrome. Random hexamers were used to reverse transcribe the RNA input (0.5 to 1 ug). TCRdb passed the immunoSEQ multiplex PCR reads through MiXCR, listing each CDR3 protein once. The sample shows under 200,000 distinct CDR3 sequences, about 95% of them seen only once. This TCR was sampled from a human donor with multiple sclerosis. The V and J genes are TRBV12-3 or TRBV12-4 and TRBJ2-5; perhaps D is TRBD1 or TRBD2 (5 bases each). The sample taken for sequencing was CD8+ T cells from PBMCs. The DNA for the CDR3 is TGTGCCAGCAGTTTTGGGGGTTCCAGGCTTCGGACCCAGTACTTC. Its translation is CASSFGGSRLRTQYF.